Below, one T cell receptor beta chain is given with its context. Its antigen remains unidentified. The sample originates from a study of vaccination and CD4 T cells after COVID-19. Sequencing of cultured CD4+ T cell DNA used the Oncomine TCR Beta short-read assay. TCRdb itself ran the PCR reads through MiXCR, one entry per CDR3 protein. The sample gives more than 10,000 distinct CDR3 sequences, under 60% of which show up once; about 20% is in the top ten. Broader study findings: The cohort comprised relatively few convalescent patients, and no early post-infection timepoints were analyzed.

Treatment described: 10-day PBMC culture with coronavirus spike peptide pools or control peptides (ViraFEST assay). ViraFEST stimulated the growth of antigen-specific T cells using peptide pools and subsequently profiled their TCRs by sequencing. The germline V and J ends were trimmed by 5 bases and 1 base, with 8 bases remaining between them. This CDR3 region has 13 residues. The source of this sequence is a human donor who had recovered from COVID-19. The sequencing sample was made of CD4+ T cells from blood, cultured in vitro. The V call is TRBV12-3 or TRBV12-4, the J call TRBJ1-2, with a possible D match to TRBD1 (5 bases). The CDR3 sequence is CASSLGVNYGYTF. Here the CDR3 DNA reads TGTGCCAGCAGTCTAGGGGTTAACTATGGCTACACCTTC.